This T cell receptor (beta chain) was obtained from a study of cytomegalovirus exposure and HLA in healthy donors. The CDR3 consists of 15 residues. CDR1 is SGHTA and CDR2 is FQGNSA in the germline V gene. The V end lost 1 base, the J end lost 0 bases, and 8 bases lay between the germline ends. PCR used 60 Vbeta primers and 13 Jbeta primers. Only in-frame clones appear in the TCRdb table, and some are missing; sequencing was by immunoSEQ multiplex PCR. The repertoire holds approximately 150,000 clones, around 79% seen once, with about 2.4% in the top ten. This clonotype was obtained from a woman aged 40-49 years in good health and CMV-seropositive. The rearrangement uses TRBV7-2 and TRBJ2-3, with unresolved D. What was sequenced was PBMCs. CDR3 DNA sequence: TGTGCCAGCAGCTTAGAATACCTAAGCACAGATACGCAGTATTTT. As protein: CASSLEYLSTDTQYF.